This TCR beta chain was found in a study of blood T cell repertoires in COVID-19. In the study overall: Donors in the United States, Italy and Spain gave samples during acute or convalescent COVID-19. PBMCs, B-cell-depleted T cells, or T cells were the source of the cDNA or gDNA that made up the material.

Authors' data handling: Amplification of reference gene primers was used by the study to estimate nucleated cell counts. Some clones are missing from TCRdb's copy, which holds only in-frame ones; the method was immunoSEQ multiplex PCR. V and J calls and clone size are as listed in that table; D and trimming were resolved from the DNA. There are about 140,000 clones in the sample; roughly four fifths occur only once, and approximately 5.8% lies in the top ten. Sequenced sample: peripheral blood. This TCR was recovered from a human donor in a cohort sampled during active COVID-19.

This chain's CDR3 is CASSVLTGDQETQYF. CDR3 nucleotides: TGCGCCAGCAGCGTTCTGACAGGTGATCAAGAGACCCAGTACTTC. V and J are TRBV5-1 and TRBJ2-5; TRBD1 is a possible D gene (6 bases). V was trimmed by 4 bases and J by 2 bases, leaving 15 bases between them. The germline gives CDR1 SGHRS, CDR2 YFSETQ. The CDR3 covers 15 residues.